These 5 T cell receptor beta chains came from one sample sequenced in a study of cytomegalovirus exposure and HLA in healthy donors. Data came from immunoSEQ multiplex PCR; TCRdb stores just in-frame clones and leaves some out. The sample has 150,000 to 180,000 clones; just over 85% are singletons. Material for sequencing was PBMCs. The receptors stem from a human donor in good health.

This clone has just one count. The V gene is TRBV7-9, the J gene TRBJ1-1; 9 nucleotides match TRBD1. The length of the CDR3 is 12 residues. The V segment lost 5 bases and the J segment 11 bases; nucleotides outside the gene matches: 6. CDR1 and CDR2 (germline): SEHNR, FQNEAQ (reference sequence). This CDR3 is CASSLDRGLAFF. CDR3 nucleotides: TGTGCCAGCAGCCTGGACAGGGGTCTGGCTTTCTTT.

The genes are TRBV9 and TRBJ2-6; the match to TRBD2 covers 9 bases. Losses at the gene ends were 4 bases for V and 0 bases for J; bases not matched to a gene: 11. The CDR3 runs to 19 residues. From germline, CDR1 is SGDLS and CDR2 YYNGEE. CDR3 nucleotide sequence: TGTGCCAGCAGCCCTTTTGGACTAGCGAGGATCTCTGGGGCCAACGTCCTGACTTTC. Its translation: CASSPFGLARISGANVLTF.

By proportion, this clone is medium-sized. V gene TRBV7-9 combines with J gene TRBJ1-2, with 7 nucleotides matching TRBD1. The CDR3 is 16 residues long. Germline CDR1 SEHNR, CDR2 FQNEAQ (reference sequence). The V gene end was trimmed by 4 bases and the J gene end by 1 base; junction bases not matched to a gene: 9. CDR3 loop: CASSSYPGQINYGYTF. The DNA for the CDR3 is TGTGCCAGCAGCTCATACCCGGGACAGATTAACTATGGCTACACCTTC.

The CDR3 bases are TGTGCCTGGAGTGAAAACAGGGGCCATAATGAAAAACTGTTTTTT. Amino acids: CAWSENRGHNEKLFF. The chain employs TRBV30 and TRBJ1-4; 7 positions match TRBD1. Looked up from germline, CDR1 is GTSNPN and CDR2 is SVGIG (reference sequence). The CDR3 is made up of 15 amino acids. Germline trimming cut 1 base from V and 4 bases from J; bases unmatched to any gene: 6. Variable domain in full (rest from reference TRBV30 and TRBJ1-4): SQTIHQWPATLVQPVGSPLSLECTVEGTSNPNLYWYRQAAGRGLQLLFYSVGIGQISSEVPQNLSASRPQDRQFILSSKKLLLSDSGFYLCAWSENRGHNEKLFFGSGTQLSVL.

The table lists this clone with a few counts. V and J are TRBV21-1 and TRBJ1-2; TRBD1 reflects the table's D call only, with no check against the DNA. TRBV21-1 has pseudogene status. This CDR3 spans 13 amino acids. The CDR3 DNA reads TGTGCCAGCAGCAAACAGGGGGGTAGAGGCTACACCTTC. Its protein product is CASSKQGGRGYTF.